These 5 T cell receptor beta chains were sequenced from one sample in a study of early T cells in non-severe SARS-CoV-2 infection (TCRdb year 2021). Receptors were amplified or captured by 5' RACE. Reads for this sample came from a NextSeq 500. TCRdb's own reprocessing of the public reads used fastp at Q25 and MiXCR and kept productive beta chains. Each entry is one CDR3 protein sequence, shown with its most common DNA and genes. This sample holds about 60,000 distinct CDR3 sequences; 10% to 15% were observed only once. The ten largest account for around 4.7% of the sample. Sequencing used whole blood. The receptor set was obtained from an adult who was a healthcare worker with PCR-confirmed SARS-CoV-2 infection or an uninfected control (not recorded which).

The V call is TRBV5-1, the J call TRBJ1-1; D gene ambiguous. The ends were cut back, 2 bases at V and 0 bases at J, with 8 bases in the middle. CDR1 and CDR2 (germline): SGHRS, YFSETQ. This CDR3 region has 14 residues. CDR3 coding DNA: TGCGCCAGCAGCTTTGCAGGTGTGAACACTGAAGCTTTCTTT. Translation: CASSFAGVNTEAFF.

The V call is TRBV28, the J call TRBJ2-3; 10 bases agree with TRBD2. V gave up 2 bases and J gave up 5 bases; unmatched junction bases: 7. The CDR3 totals 16 residues. Germline CDR1 and CDR2: MDHEN and SYDVKM. This chain's CDR3 is CASSLIPAGGKDTQYF. CDR3 coding DNA: TGTGCCAGCAGTTTAATCCCAGCGGGAGGGAAAGATACGCAGTATTTT. Variable domain in full (rest from reference TRBV28 and TRBJ2-3): DVKVTQSSRYLVKRTGEKVFLECVQDMDHENMFWYRQDPGLGLRLIYFSYDVKMKEKGDIPEGYSVSREKKERFSLILESASTNQTSMYLCASSLIPAGGKDTQYFGPGTRLTVL.

This clonotype was found many times. This chain links TRBV18 with TRBJ1-2, with D tentatively TRBD1 (6 bases). Trimming cost V 3 bases and J 1 base, with 9 bases left between them. The germline V gene has CDR1 KGHSH and CDR2 LQKENI. The CDR3 covers 14 residues. This CDR3 is CASSPGQSNYGYTF. CDR3 in DNA: TGTGCCAGCTCACCGGGACAAAGTAACTATGGCTACACCTTC.

This chain joins TRBV4-1 and TRBJ1-5; D is perhaps TRBD1 (6 bases). Germline assignment: CDR1 MGHRA and CDR2 YSYEKL. This CDR3 spans 14 amino acids. The germline V and J ends were trimmed by 0 bases and 7 bases, with 10 bases remaining between them. DNA for the CDR3: TGCGCCAGCAGCCAAGAGGGGGCAAGGCAGCCCCAGCATTTT. It encodes CASSQEGARQPQHF.

This clonotype came up many times. The rearrangement links TRBV28 to TRBJ2-1; no firm D call. There are 12 residues in the CDR3. Germline CDR1 MDHEN, CDR2 SYDVKM. V lost 1 base and J lost 8, with 6 bases in between. The CDR3 sequence: CASSLLRDEQFF. The DNA for the CDR3 is TGTGCCAGCAGTTTATTAAGGGATGAGCAGTTCTTC. Using reference TRBV28 and TRBJ2-1 for the parts outside the CDR3, the full variable domain is DVKVTQSSRYLVKRTGEKVFLECVQDMDHENMFWYRQDPGLGLRLIYFSYDVKMKEKGDIPEGYSVSREKKERFSLILESASTNQTSMYLCASSLLRDEQFFGPGTRLTVL.